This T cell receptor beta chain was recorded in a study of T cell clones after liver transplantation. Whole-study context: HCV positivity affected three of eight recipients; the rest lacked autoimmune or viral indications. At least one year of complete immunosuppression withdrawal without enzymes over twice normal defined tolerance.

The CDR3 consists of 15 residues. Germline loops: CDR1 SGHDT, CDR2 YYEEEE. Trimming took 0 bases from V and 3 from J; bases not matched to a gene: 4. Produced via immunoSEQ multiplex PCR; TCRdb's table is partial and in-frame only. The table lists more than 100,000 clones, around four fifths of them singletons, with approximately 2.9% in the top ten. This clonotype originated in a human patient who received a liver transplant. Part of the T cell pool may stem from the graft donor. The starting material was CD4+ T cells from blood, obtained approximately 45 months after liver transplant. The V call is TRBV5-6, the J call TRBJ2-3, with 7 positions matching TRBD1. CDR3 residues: CASSLEGGRTDTQYF. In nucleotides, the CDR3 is TGTGCCAGCAGCTTGGAAGGGGGCCGAACAGATACGCAGTATTTT.